The present TCR beta chain was sequenced within a study of control samples from healthy donors and cancer patients. Clones were read by immunoSEQ multiplex PCR, and TCRdb kept only the in-frame ones, dropping some. Here the sample spans roughly 92,000 clones, 86% being singletons. The CDR3 spans 13 residues. J gave up 7 bases and V 0 bases, and 0 bases lay outside the gene matches. Germline V gene lookup returns CDR1 SEHNR and CDR2 FQNEAQ (reference sequence). The chain uses TRBV7-9 and TRBJ1-2; 9 nucleotides match TRBD1. The specimen was blood. This TCR was recovered from a woman between 45 and 65 years old in good health. CDR3 DNA sequence: TGTGCCAGCAGCTTAGCACAGGGGGCTGGCTACACCTTC. This gives the protein CASSLAQGAGYTF.